Sequencing of this T cell receptor (beta chain) was carried out in a study of T cells after yellow fever vaccination. General observations from the study: Re-detected after boosting: most primary clones, almost 98% of CD4 and roughly 88% of CD8. Abundant clonotypes from the bulk population could contaminate FACS-sorted repertoires.

TCRdb reprocessed the 5' RACE reads with MiXCR, giving one entry per CDR3 protein. The sample includes hundreds of thousands of distinct CDR3 sequences, roughly 9.4% of them seen just once. This clonotype was detected only a few times. Its antigen is not identified. Sequencing was performed on PBMCs, taken on the day of the first yellow fever vaccination. This TCR derives from a man between 18 and 29 years old who received the YFV17D yellow fever vaccine.

CDR3 bases: TGTGCCAGCCAACAGGACTTCAACACTGAAGCTTTCTTT. Encoded protein: CASQQDFNTEAFF. The chain carries TRBV2 and TRBJ1-1; TRBD1 might be the D (5 bases). CDR3 length: 13 amino acids. Trimming stripped 8 bases from V and 2 bases from J, with 12 bases between. Germline V gene data show CDR1 as SNHLY and CDR2 as FYNNEI. Combining the CDR3 with reference TRBV2 and TRBJ1-1 gives the whole variable domain EPEVTQTPSHQVTQMGQEVILRCVPISNHLYFYWYRQILGQKVEFLVSFYNNEISEKSEIFDDQFSVERPDGSNFTLKIRSTKLEDSAMYFCASQQDFNTEAFFGQGTRLTVV.